This T cell receptor beta chain was recovered during a study of graft-versus-host responses after intestinal transplantation. The CDR3 covers 17 residues. J was trimmed by 7 bases and V by 4 bases; bases with no gene match: 12. Germline loops: CDR1 SGDLS, CDR2 YYNGEE. The repertoire was sequenced with immunoSEQ multiplex PCR; TCRdb's copy has only in-frame clones and lacks some. The sample carries around 89,000 clones, less than 95% recorded once. Findings and caveats of the study: In recipient marrow, GvH clones were found, and some appeared first in ileum or blood.

As concerns this clone: As yet, its antigen is unknown.

The receptor was derived from a human donor who was the organ donor for an intestinal transplant. Sequencing used unstimulated CD8+ T cells sorted from spleen or lymph node cells, obtained before transplant. The chain carries TRBV9 and TRBJ2-1; 12 bases fit TRBD2. CDR3 protein: CASSHKATSGGANEQFF. The CDR3 DNA is TGTGCCAGCAGCCACAAGGCGACTAGCGGGGGAGCTAATGAGCAGTTCTTC.